What follows are 24 T cell receptor beta chains derived from one specimen sequenced in a study of blood T cells in healthy people across ages. The authors ran a second PCR of 7 to 11 cycles using a sample-barcoded 5' primer and a J-beta primer mix. Each CDR3 protein is one row after TCRdb ran MiXCR on the 5' RACE reads. The table includes roughly 500,000 distinct CDR3 sequences, 25% to 30% detected once. The specimen sequenced was blood. These receptors came from a woman aged 70-85 years in good health.

The chain has TRBV11-2 and TRBJ2-7, with TRBD2 as a possible D gene (6 bases). The germline CDR1 and CDR2 sequences are SGHAT and FQNNGV. The CDR3 is 12 amino acids. Trimming cost V 3 bases and J 6 bases, with 9 bases left between them. The CDR3 sequence is CASSFLGGEQYF. CDR3 DNA: TGTGCCAGCAGCTTTCTGGGGGGCGAGCAGTACTTC.

The gene calls are TRBV5-1 and TRBJ2-7, with 7 bases aligning to TRBD1. With V trimmed by 0 bases and J by 3 bases, 3 bases remained unmatched. The germline V gene encodes CDR1 SGHRS and CDR2 YFSETQ. The CDR3 sequence is 14 residues long. The CDR3 region has the DNA TGCGCCAGCAGCTTGGAGGCAGGGGGCTACGAGCAGTACTTC. Its protein is CASSLEAGGYEQYF.

This clonotype appeared a few times. This chain links TRBV7-9 with TRBJ2-5, with D possibly being TRBD1 (5 bases). The J call may be in error: the DNA end matches TRBJ2-1 better. Germline values: CDR1 SEHNR, CDR2 FQNEAQ (reference sequence). This CDR3 is built from 14 residues. The CDR3 spells CASSLVPRTSEQFF. DNA for the CDR3: TGTGCCAGCAGCTTAGTCCCCCGGACAAGTGAGCAGTTCTTC.

This clonotype turned up a few times. This rearrangement joins TRBV18 to TRBJ2-4; no definite D call. This CDR3 is built from 16 residues. Germline V gene lookup returns CDR1 KGHSH and CDR2 LQKENI. V lost 0 bases and J lost 1, with 10 bases in between. The CDR3 protein is CASSPPANSAKNIQYF. The DNA for the CDR3 is TGTGCCAGCTCACCACCAGCTAACAGTGCCAAAAACATTCAGTACTTC.

This clonotype showed up just a few times. The CDR3 DNA follows: TGTGCCAGCTCACCTCGCCAAGGGATCCACAATGAGCAGTTCTTC. Its protein is CASSPRQGIHNEQFF. This sequence joins TRBV18 and TRBJ2-1; D gene uncertain. This CDR3 comprises 15 residues. The germline CDR1 and CDR2 sequences are KGHSH and LQKENI. V was clipped by 3 bases and J by 5 bases, with 14 bases between them.

The chain links TRBV9 to TRBJ2-5, with D maybe TRBD2 (6 bases). The germline V gene encodes CDR1 SGDLS and CDR2 YYNGEE. This CDR3 has 13 residues. V was cut by 3 bases and J by 0 bases, with 6 bases left in between. DNA for the CDR3: TGTGCCAGCAGCGGGAGGGACCAAGAGACCCAGTACTTC. This encodes CASSGRDQETQYF.

This clonotype was found a few times. The rearrangement joins TRBV6-5 to TRBJ1-2, with 8 bases identical to TRBD1. Germline CDR1 MNHEY, CDR2 SVGAGI. The CDR3 totals 15 residues. V gave up 6 bases and J gave up 7 bases; unmatched junction bases: 13. The CDR3 loop reads CASSLLGQGFGGYTF. The CDR3, as DNA: TGTGCCAGCAGCTTACTCGGACAGGGATTTGGTGGCTACACCTTC.

This chain joins TRBV20-1 and TRBJ2-3; D is unresolved. The germline V gene has CDR1 DFQATT and CDR2 SNEGSKA (reference sequence). The CDR3 length is 14 residues. Trimming took 0 bases from V and 0 from J, leaving 7 bases between them. The CDR3 DNA reads as TGCAGTGCTAGAGAGGGCCCTAGCACAGATACGCAGTATTTT. This gives the protein CSAREGPSTDTQYF.

This clonotype was seen repeatedly, ten times or more. The V call is TRBV7-2, the J call TRBJ2-3; D possibly corresponds to TRBD1 (5 bases). Trimming took off 10 bases at V and 2 bases at J, with 19 bases between the two ends. The CDR3 contains 15 residues. Germline values: CDR1 SGHTA, CDR2 FQGNSA. CDR3 DNA: TGTGCCACCTCCAGGGATGTTCGGCCCACAGATACGCAGTATTTT. Protein product: CATSRDVRPTDTQYF.

The J gene is TRBJ1-1, the V gene TRBV7-9, with D tentatively TRBD1 (5 bases). This CDR3 contains 15 residues. The V end was cut by 6 bases, the J end by 1 base, with 15 bases between. In germline, CDR1 is SEHNR, CDR2 FQNEAQ (reference sequence). In DNA form, the CDR3 reads TGTGCCAGCAGACTTCCGGGACGGACGAACACTGAAGCTTTCTTT. Translated: CASRLPGRTNTEAFF.

This clonotype was counted only a few times. One junction end disagrees with the germline gene, perhaps due to a read error. The chain recombines TRBV7-9 with TRBJ2-5, with D perhaps TRBD1 (6 bases). This CDR3 has 14 amino acids. CDR1 SEHNR and CDR2 FQNEAQ come from the germline V gene (reference sequence). DNA for the CDR3: TGTGCCGGCAGCCCGAGTGGGGGCCAGGAGACCCAGTACTTC. Amino acids: CAGSPSGGQETQYF.

The CDR3 sequence: CASSVGLAGETETQYF. The CDR3 DNA reads TGTGCCAGTAGTGTTGGACTAGCGGGGGAGACAGAGACCCAGTACTTC. The chain carries TRBV19 and TRBJ2-5, with 13 bases aligning to TRBD2. CDR1 and CDR2 (germline): LNHDA, SQIVND (reference sequence). The J segment lost 4 bases and the V segment lost 5 bases, leaving 7 bases of the junction unmatched. The CDR3 runs to 16 residues.

V gene TRBV29-1 combines with J gene TRBJ1-5, with TRBD1 matching over 7 bases. V lost 6 bases, J lost 5 bases, and 7 bases stayed unmatched. This CDR3 spans 13 amino acids. The germline gives CDR1 SQVTM, CDR2 ANQGSEA. CDR3 residues: CSVGEGAYQPQHF. The CDR3 DNA follows: TGCAGCGTGGGAGAGGGGGCTTATCAGCCCCAGCATTTT. Full variable domain (missing parts from reference TRBV29-1 and TRBJ1-5): SAVISQKPSRDICQRGTSLTIQCQVDSQVTMMFWYRQQPGQSLTLIATANQGSEATYESGFVIDKFPISRPNLTFSTLTVSNMSPEDSSIYLCSVGEGAYQPQHFGDGTRLSIL.

The CDR3 sequence is CSTSGTGVSEQYF. The CDR3 DNA follows: TGCAGCACCTCCGGGACAGGGGTATCCGAGCAGTACTTC. The chain uses TRBV29-1 and TRBJ2-7; TRBD1 agrees at 10 bases. Per germline, CDR1 SQVTM and CDR2 ANQGSEA. J was trimmed by 6 bases and V by 8 bases; bases with no gene match: 10. CDR3 length: 13 residues.

This clonotype was observed a few times. The chain joins TRBV11-2 to TRBJ1-4; perhaps TRBD1 as D (5 bases). CDR1 and CDR2 from the germline V gene are SGHAT and FQNNGV. The CDR3 is 16 amino acids. Trimming took 2 bases from V and 13 from J, leaving 23 bases between them. The CDR3 protein is CASSLSRGRSQKRLFF. CDR3 bases: TGTGCCAGCAGCTTATCGCGGGGACGTTCGCAGAAAAGACTGTTTTTT.

The chain employs TRBV5-1 and TRBJ1-4; no definite D call. The CDR3 sequence is 13 residues long. The germline V and J ends were trimmed by 7 bases and 3 bases, with 10 bases remaining between them. Germline V gene lookup returns CDR1 SGHRS and CDR2 YFSETQ. CDR3 sequence reads: CASRTVPNEKLFF. The DNA for the CDR3 is TGCGCCAGCCGGACGGTTCCTAATGAAAAACTGTTTTTT. The full variable domain, completed using reference TRBV5-1 and TRBJ1-4, is KAGVTQTPRYLIKTRGQQVTLSCSPISGHRSVSWYQQTPGQGLQFLFEYFSETQRNKGNFPGRFSGRQFSNSRSEMNVSTLELGDSALYLCASRTVPNEKLFFGSGTQLSVL.

The chain combines TRBV5-1 with TRBJ1-2; 8 nucleotides line up with TRBD1. The CDR3 is 15 amino acids. Germline V lookup: CDR1 SGHRS, CDR2 YFSETQ. The V gene end was trimmed by 4 bases and the J gene end by 8 bases; junction bases not matched to a gene: 13. CDR3 nucleotides: TGCGCCAGCAGCGGTACTGGACAGGGAAGAATCGGCTACACCTTC. It encodes CASSGTGQGRIGYTF.

V gene TRBV20-1 combines with J gene TRBJ2-7, with 9 bases aligning to TRBD2. The length of the CDR3 is 14 residues. The V gene end was trimmed by 3 bases and the J gene end by 5 bases; junction bases not matched to a gene: 8. Per germline, CDR1 DFQATT and CDR2 SNEGSKA (reference sequence). The chain's CDR3 is CSASSGTSPNEQYF. In nucleotides, the CDR3 is TGCAGTGCTAGCTCCGGGACTAGCCCAAACGAGCAGTACTTC.

V and J are TRBV20-1 and TRBJ2-5, with a tentative D call TRBD1 (6 bases). The CDR3 totals 12 residues. V lost 7 bases and J 6 bases, leaving 15 bases between the germline ends. Germline assignment: CDR1 DFQATT and CDR2 SNEGSKA (reference sequence). This CDR3 is CSGVGQLKTQYF. For the CDR3, the DNA is TGCAGTGGGGTAGGACAGTTAAAGACCCAGTACTTC.

The chain recombines TRBV19 with TRBJ1-2, with TRBD1 matching over 7 bases. Germline assignment: CDR1 LNHDA and CDR2 SQIVND (reference sequence). After removal of 6 bases from V and 5 bases from J, the junction contained 9 bases not matched to a gene. The CDR3 has 14 residues. CDR3 sequence reads: CASRLLDRAYGYTF. The CDR3 DNA is TGTGCCAGTAGACTTCTTGACAGGGCTTATGGCTACACCTTC.

On this clonotype: Its ends do not fully match the called genes, so a read error is possible. The chain links TRBV29-1 to TRBJ1-2; 7 positions agree with TRBD1. The CDR3 consists of 14 residues. Germline V gives CDR1 SQVTM, CDR2 ANQGSEA. The CDR3, as DNA: TGCAGCGTTGAAGTATGGGGAGGGGGCGATGGCTCCACCTTC. This codes for CSVEVWGGGDGSTF.

V gene TRBV20-1 combines with J gene TRBJ1-1; D gene unclear. V gave up 2 bases and J gave up 3 bases, with 4 bases separating them. Germline CDR1 DFQATT, CDR2 SNEGSKA (reference sequence). CDR3 length equals 11 residues. CDR3 in amino acids: CSARHHTEAFF. Here the CDR3 DNA reads TGCAGTGCTAGACATCACACTGAAGCTTTCTTT.

This clonotype was observed a single time. The chain combines TRBV6-2 or TRBV6-3 with TRBJ2-1; 7 nucleotides agree with TRBD2. CDR3 length: 14 amino acids. J lost 6 bases, V lost 5 bases, and 7 bases had no gene match. Per the germline V gene, CDR1 is MNHEY and CDR2 is SVGEGT. This CDR3 is CASSRATSSNEQFF. CDR3 coding DNA: TGTGCCAGCAGTCGAGCGACTAGCTCCAATGAGCAGTTCTTC.

Comment on this clonotype: A junction boundary mismatches the germline segment, possibly from a read error. The gene calls are TRBV7-7 and TRBJ2-5; D is perhaps TRBD1 or TRBD2 (6 bases each). This CDR3 has 16 residues. The germline V gene has CDR1 SSHAT and CDR2 FNYEAQ (reference sequence). The chain's CDR3 is CASSLELGGLSETQYF. CDR3 bases: TGTGCTAGCAGCTTAGAGTTGGGGGGCCTCTCAGAGACCCAGTACTTC.